The rows below give T cell receptor beta chains drawn from one sample of a study of vaccination effects on CD4 cells after COVID-19. Measured with immunoSEQ multiplex PCR; TCRdb has only the in-frame clones, and not every one. The sample contains about 45,000 clones, approximately 70% of which appear only once. No antigen is known for these receptors. Sequenced material: CD4+ T cells from PBMCs cultured without peptide, taken after COVID-19 vaccination. These receptors were taken from a human donor who received a COVID-19 vaccine. Each CDR3 is given with its conserved first and last residue. Each record gives: J gene, D gene, V gene, clone size, CDR3 DNA, CDR3 protein. A D gene is named only where the DNA matches it firmly. Rows give clone size only sometimes, using once, few, many, or a class for an expanded clone.

TRBJ1-3 . TRBV4-1 . TGCGCCAGCAGCGGCGGGGGACCCTCTGGAAACACCATATATTTT CASSGGGPSGNTIYF
TRBJ2-7 . TRBV2 few TGTGCCATAGCAGTTGGCGGGTCCTACGAGCAGTACTTC CAIAVGGSYEQYF
TRBJ1-5 . TRBV9 . TGTGCCAGCAGCGGGGGGGATCAGCCCCAGCATTTT CASSGGDQPQHF
TRBJ2-3 TRBD2 TRBV19 . TGTGCCAGTAGTTCTAGCGGGAGCACAGATACGCAGTATTTT CASSSSGSTDTQYF
TRBJ2-1 . TRBV6-5 . TGTGCCAGCAGTTACTCGAATCAACCAGGTCAGGATGAGCAGTTCTTC CASSYSNQPGQDEQFF
TRBJ2-3 TRBD2 TRBV19 . TGTGCCAGTACGGGACTAGCGGGGGGCTCTAGCACAGATACGCAGTATTTT CASTGLAGGSSTDTQYF
TRBJ2-5 . TRBV5-4 . TGTGCCAGCAGCTTCCCAGGAAGGGCCGGGGAGACCCAGTACTTC CASSFPGRAGETQYF
TRBJ2-2 . TRBV5-4 . TGTGCCAGCAGCTTGGTATGGGACGCCGGGGAGCTGTTTTTT CASSLVWDAGELFF
TRBJ2-3 . TRBV5-1 . TGCGCCAGCAGCTTGGAGGCCCCCGGCACAGATACGCAGTATTTT CASSLEAPGTDTQYF
TRBJ1-1 TRBD1 TRBV5-1 . TGCGCCAGCAGCTCGGGGACAGGGAACACTGAAGCTTTCTTT CASSSGTGNTEAFF
TRBJ1-6 . TRBV2 . TGTGCCAGCGGGACGGGAAATTCACCCCTCCACTTT CASGTGNSPLHF
TRBJ1-2 . TRBV14 . TGTGCCAGCAGCCAAGCCCTACCAGGTGGGAGGGACTATGGCTACACCTTC CASSQALPGGRDYGYTF
TRBJ2-1 . TRBV9 few TGTGCCAGCAGCGTATCGGGAGCGAGCGATGAGCAGTTCTTC CASSVSGASDEQFF
TRBJ1-1 TRBD1 TRBV6-1 once TGTGCCAGCAGTGACAGGGGGCTGGTGAACACTGAAGCTTTCTTT CASSDRGLVNTEAFF
TRBJ1-1 . TRBV11-2 . TGTGCCAGCAGATGGACCGTGAACACTGAAGCTTTCTTT CASRWTVNTEAFF
TRBJ2-1 . TRBV12-3/TRBV12-4 . TGTGCCAGCAGTTTTACGGGCCGCCAAGCACAGTTCTTC CASSFTGRQAQFF
TRBJ2-1 TRBD1 TRBV2 once TGTGCCAGCAGTGGGACAGGGGCGAATGGAGAGCAGTTCTTC CASSGTGANGEQFF
TRBJ1-5 . TRBV30 once TGTGCCTGGAGTCAACAGGGCTATCAGCCCCAGCATTTT CAWSQQGYQPQHF
TRBJ2-1 . TRBV6-2/TRBV6-3 . TGTGCCAGCAGTTACTCGTCCCGGGGGGCCTACACTCCCGAGCAGTTCTTC CASSYSSRGAYTPEQFF
TRBJ2-5 . TRBV4-1 once TGCGCCAGCAGCCAAGATTTCGGAGGACAAGAGACCCAGTACTTC CASSQDFGGQETQYF
TRBJ2-7 TRBD1 TRBV4-1 few TGCGCCAGCAGCCGCGACCAGGGGGATCTAAGTATTCAGTACTTC CASSRDQGDLSIQYF
TRBJ2-3 . TRBV19 . TGTGCCAGTAGGAGAGGACTCGACACAGATACGCAGTATTTT CASRRGLDTDTQYF
TRBJ2-5 TRBD1 TRBV5-1 . TGCGCCAGCAGCGCCGGACAGGGGGCTAGGGAGACCCAGTACTTC CASSAGQGARETQYF
TRBJ1-2 TRBD1 TRBV19 . TGTGCCAGTAGTATGGACAGGGGGTCCCATGGCTACACCTTC CASSMDRGSHGYTF
TRBJ2-3 . TRBV6-1 . TGTGCCAGCAGTGACAGGCGAGAAAACACAGATACGCAGTATTTT CASSDRRENTDTQYF
TRBJ1-2 . TRBV15 . TGTGCCACCAGCAGAGATTGGGCAGGCATCTATGGCTACACCTTC CATSRDWAGIYGYTF
TRBJ2-7 . TRBV6-5 . TGTGCCAGCGTTGTAGATTTCTACGAGCAGTACTTC CASVVDFYEQYF
TRBJ2-5 TRBD1 TRBV5-1 . TGCGCCAGCAGCTTTCAGACAGGGCTCCAAGAGACCCAGTACTTC CASSFQTGLQETQYF
TRBJ2-5 . TRBV7-9 . TGTGCCAGCAGCTTGATGGCAGTTCAAGAGACCCAGTACTTC CASSLMAVQETQYF
TRBJ1-4 . TRBV30 . TGTGCCTGGGGCTCGAGGGAAAAACTGTTTTTT CAWGSREKLFF
TRBJ2-5 . TRBV6-5 . TGTGCCAGCAGTTACTCGGGAAGGGAGACCCAGTACTTC CASSYSGRETQYF
TRBJ1-1 . TRBV5-4 . TGTGCCAGCAGACCGGGATTTCTGAACACTGAAGCTTTCTTT CASRPGFLNTEAFF
TRBJ2-7 . TRBV5-1 . TGCGCCAGCAGCTCGCCCACCGGTTTGGGGTTCAGCTCCTACGAGCAGTACTTC CASSSPTGLGFSSYEQYF
TRBJ2-1 TRBD2 TRBV18 . TGTGCCAGCTCACCGGGACTAGCGGGAGGAATCAATGAGCAGTTCTTC CASSPGLAGGINEQFF
TRBJ2-1 TRBD2 TRBV19 . TGTGCCAGTAGTAGCGGGGGATACAATGAGCAGTTCTTC CASSSGGYNEQFF
TRBJ2-7 . TRBV12-3/TRBV12-4 . TGTGCCAGCAGGCTAGGGTCTGGCGAGCAGTACTTC CASRLGSGEQYF
TRBJ1-2 . TRBV18 . TGTGCCAGCTCACCAGAGGCTCAGGGCGGGTATGGCTACACCTTC CASSPEAQGGYGYTF
TRBJ2-3 TRBD1 TRBV19 . TGTGCCAGTATGCCGGGACAGGGCCTCACAGATACGCAGTATTTT CASMPGQGLTDTQYF
TRBJ2-2 . TRBV6-5 . TGTGCCAGTTCCCTACAGTCGAACACCGGGGAGCTGTTTTTT CASSLQSNTGELFF
TRBJ2-1 . TRBV27 . TGTGCCAGCAGTTCATTTAAGAGCGCGTTCTTC CASSSFKSAFF
TRBJ1-1 TRBD1 TRBV10-3 . TGTGCCATCAGGCAGGGACAGGGCCTGGCGACTGAAGCTTTCTTT CAIRQGQGLATEAFF
TRBJ2-6 . TRBV5-1 . TGCGCCAGCAGCTTGAACGGACAGTCTGGGGCCAACGTCCTGACTTTC CASSLNGQSGANVLTF